The clone carrying this T cell receptor (beta chain) has just one count. The data are from a study of control samples from healthy donors and cancer patients. The germline V gene has CDR1 LGHDT and CDR2 YNNKEL (reference sequence). V gave up 3 bases and J gave up 0 bases, with 8 bases separating them. This CDR3 is built from 14 residues. Method: immunoSEQ multiplex PCR; TCRdb's copy keeps in-frame clones and lacks some. Found here are approximately 12,000 clones, 94% of them singletons; the top ten hold 27%. The TCR was taken from an older man with head and neck cancer. The genes are TRBV3-1 (or the pseudogene TRBV3-2) and TRBJ1-1; D is possibly TRBD1 (6 bases). Sequencing input: PBMCs. The CDR3 DNA is TGTGCCAGCAGCCAGCGGACAGTGAACACTGAAGCTTTCTTT. This encodes CASSQRTVNTEAFF.